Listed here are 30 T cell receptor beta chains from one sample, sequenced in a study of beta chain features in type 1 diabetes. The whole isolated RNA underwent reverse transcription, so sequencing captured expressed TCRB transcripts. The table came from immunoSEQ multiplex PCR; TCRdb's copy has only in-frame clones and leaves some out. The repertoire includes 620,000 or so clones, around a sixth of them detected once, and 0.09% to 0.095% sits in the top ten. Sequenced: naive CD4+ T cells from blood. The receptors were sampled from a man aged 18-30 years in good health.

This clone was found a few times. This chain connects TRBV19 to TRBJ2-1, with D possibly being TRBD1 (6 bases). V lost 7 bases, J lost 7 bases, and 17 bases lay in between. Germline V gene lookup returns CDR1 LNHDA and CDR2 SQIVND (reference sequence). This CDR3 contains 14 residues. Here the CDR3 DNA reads TGTGCCAGTATGGGGGCAGGGAGTCCGAATGAGCAGTTCTTC. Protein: CASMGAGSPNEQFF.

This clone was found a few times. CDR3 region: CASSQTGSGSGDTQYF. The CDR3 DNA is TGCGCCAGCAGCCAAACGGGTAGTGGGAGTGGGGATACGCAGTATTTT. The genes are TRBV4-1 and TRBJ2-3; maybe TRBD2 (5 bases). The CDR3 length is 16 residues. The V gene's germline CDR1 is MGHRA and CDR2 YSYEKL. V was clipped by 2 bases and J by 6 bases, with 18 bases between them.

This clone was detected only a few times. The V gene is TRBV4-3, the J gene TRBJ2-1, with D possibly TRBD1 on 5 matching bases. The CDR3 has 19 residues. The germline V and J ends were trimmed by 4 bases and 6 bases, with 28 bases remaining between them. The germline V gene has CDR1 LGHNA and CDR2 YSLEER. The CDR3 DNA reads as TGCGCCAGCAGCCTCTCCTCCGTTTTACAGGATAAGGGCGTCAATGAGCAGTTCTTC. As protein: CASSLSSVLQDKGVNEQFF.

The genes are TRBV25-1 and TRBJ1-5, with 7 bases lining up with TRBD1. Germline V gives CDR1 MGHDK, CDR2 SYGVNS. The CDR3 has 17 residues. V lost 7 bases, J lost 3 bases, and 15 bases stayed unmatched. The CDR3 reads CASINKGASIANQPQHF. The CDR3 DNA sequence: TGTGCCAGCATAAACAAGGGGGCTTCTATAGCCAATCAGCCCCAGCATTTT.

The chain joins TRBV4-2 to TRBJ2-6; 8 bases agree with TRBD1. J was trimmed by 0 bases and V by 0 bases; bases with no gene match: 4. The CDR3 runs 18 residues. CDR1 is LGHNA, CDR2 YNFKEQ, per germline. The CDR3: CASSQERTGSSGANVLTF. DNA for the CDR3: TGTGCCAGCAGCCAAGAGAGGACAGGGAGCTCTGGGGCCAACGTCCTGACTTTC.

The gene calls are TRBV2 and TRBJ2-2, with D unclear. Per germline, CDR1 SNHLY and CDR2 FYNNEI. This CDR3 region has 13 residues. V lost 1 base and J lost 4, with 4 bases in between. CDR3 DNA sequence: TGTGCCAGCAGTGAAGGGGGCACCGGGGAGCTGTTTTTT. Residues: CASSEGGTGELFF.

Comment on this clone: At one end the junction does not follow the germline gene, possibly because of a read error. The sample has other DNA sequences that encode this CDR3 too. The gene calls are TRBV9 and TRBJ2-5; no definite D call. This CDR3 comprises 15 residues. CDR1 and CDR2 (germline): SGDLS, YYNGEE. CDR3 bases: TGCGCCAGCAGCGCCGGAGAAGGCCGATCAGAGACCCAGTACTTC. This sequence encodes CASSAGEGRSETQYF.

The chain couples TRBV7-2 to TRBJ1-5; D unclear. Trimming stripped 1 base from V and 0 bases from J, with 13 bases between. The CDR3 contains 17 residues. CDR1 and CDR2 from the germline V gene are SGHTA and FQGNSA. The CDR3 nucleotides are TGTGCCAGCAGCTTAGGCGGTTTCATGGGTAGCAATCAGCCCCAGCATTTT. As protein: CASSLGGFMGSNQPQHF.

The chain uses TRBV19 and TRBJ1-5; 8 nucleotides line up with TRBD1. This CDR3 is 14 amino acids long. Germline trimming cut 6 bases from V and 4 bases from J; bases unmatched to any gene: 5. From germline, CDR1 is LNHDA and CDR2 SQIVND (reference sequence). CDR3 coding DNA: TGTGCCAGTAGCCGGGACAGGTATAATCAGCCCCAGCATTTT. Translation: CASSRDRYNQPQHF.

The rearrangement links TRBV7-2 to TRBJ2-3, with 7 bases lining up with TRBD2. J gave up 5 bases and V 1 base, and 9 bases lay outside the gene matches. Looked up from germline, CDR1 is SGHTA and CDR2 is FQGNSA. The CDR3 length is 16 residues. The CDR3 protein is CASSLGPGVAGDTQYF. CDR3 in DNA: TGTGCCAGCAGCTTAGGGCCGGGCGTAGCGGGAGATACGCAGTATTTT.

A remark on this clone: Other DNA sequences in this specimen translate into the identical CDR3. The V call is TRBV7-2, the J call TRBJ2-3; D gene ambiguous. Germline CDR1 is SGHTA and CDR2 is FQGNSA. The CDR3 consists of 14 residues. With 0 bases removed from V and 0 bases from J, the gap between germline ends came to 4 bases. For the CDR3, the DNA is TGTGCCAGCAGCTTAGCGCGAAGCACAGATACGCAGTATTTT. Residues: CASSLARSTDTQYF.

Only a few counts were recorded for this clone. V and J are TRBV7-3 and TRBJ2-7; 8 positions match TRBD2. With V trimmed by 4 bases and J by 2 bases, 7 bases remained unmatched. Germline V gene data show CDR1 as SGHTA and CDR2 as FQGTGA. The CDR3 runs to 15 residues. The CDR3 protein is CASSSYSGTPYEQYF. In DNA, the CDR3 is TGTGCCAGCAGCTCTTATAGCGGGACACCCTACGAGCAGTACTTC.

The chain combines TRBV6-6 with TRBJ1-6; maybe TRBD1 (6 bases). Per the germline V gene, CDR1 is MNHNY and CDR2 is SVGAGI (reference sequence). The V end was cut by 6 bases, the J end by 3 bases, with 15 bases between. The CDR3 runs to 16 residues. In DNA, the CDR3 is TGTGCCAGCAGCCCACGACAGGAAATCTATAATTCACCCCTCCACTTT. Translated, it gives CASSPRQEIYNSPLHF.

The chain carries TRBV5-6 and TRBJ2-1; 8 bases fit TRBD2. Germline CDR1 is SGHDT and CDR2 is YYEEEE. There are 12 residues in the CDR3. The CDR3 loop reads CAAGGPYNEQFF. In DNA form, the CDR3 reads TGTGCTGCGGGGGGCCCCTACAATGAGCAGTTCTTC.

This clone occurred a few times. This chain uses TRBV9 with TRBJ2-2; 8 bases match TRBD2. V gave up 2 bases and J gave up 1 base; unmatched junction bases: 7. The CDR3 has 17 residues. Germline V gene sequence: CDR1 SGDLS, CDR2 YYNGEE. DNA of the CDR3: TGTGCCAGCAGCGTTCGCGGGGGGCCCCAGAACACCGGGGAGCTGTTTTTT. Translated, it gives CASSVRGGPQNTGELFF.

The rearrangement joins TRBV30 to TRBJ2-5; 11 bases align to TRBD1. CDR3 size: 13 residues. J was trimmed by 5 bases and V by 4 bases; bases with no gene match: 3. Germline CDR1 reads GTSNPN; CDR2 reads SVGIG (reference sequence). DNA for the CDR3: TGTGCCTGGAATCGGGACAGGGGGGAGACCCAGTACTTC. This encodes CAWNRDRGETQYF.

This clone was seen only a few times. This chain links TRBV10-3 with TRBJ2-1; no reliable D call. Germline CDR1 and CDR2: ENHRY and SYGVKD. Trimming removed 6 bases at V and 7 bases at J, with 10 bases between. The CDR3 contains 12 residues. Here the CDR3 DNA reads TGTGCCATCAGCCGAACCATTAATGAGCAGTTCTTC. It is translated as CAISRTINEQFF.

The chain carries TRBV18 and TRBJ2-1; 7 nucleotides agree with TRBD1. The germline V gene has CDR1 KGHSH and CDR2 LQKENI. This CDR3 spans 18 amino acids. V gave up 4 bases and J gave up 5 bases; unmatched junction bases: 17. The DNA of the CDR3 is TGTGCCAGCTCACTCTCTGGGGGACAGTGGACCCCAAACAATGAGCAGTTCTTC. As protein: CASSLSGGQWTPNNEQFF.

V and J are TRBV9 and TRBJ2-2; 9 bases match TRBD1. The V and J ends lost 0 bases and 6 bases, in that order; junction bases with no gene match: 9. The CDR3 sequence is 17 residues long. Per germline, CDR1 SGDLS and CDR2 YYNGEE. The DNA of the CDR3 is TGTGCCAGCAGCGTAGGCGTGACAGGGGGTTCTGCCGGGGAGCTGTTTTTT. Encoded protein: CASSVGVTGGSAGELFF.

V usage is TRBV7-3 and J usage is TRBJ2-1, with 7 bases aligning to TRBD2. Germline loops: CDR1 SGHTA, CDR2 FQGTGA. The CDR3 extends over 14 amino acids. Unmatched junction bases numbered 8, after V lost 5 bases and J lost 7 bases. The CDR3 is CASSPGLDWNEQFF. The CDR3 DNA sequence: TGTGCCAGCAGCCCAGGACTAGATTGGAATGAGCAGTTCTTC. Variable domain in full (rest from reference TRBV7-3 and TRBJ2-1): GAGVSQTPSNKVTEKGKYVELRCDPISGHTALYWYRQSLGQGPEFLIYFQGTGAADDSGLPNDRFFAVRPEGSVSTLKIQRTERGDSAVYLCASSPGLDWNEQFFGPGTRLTVL.

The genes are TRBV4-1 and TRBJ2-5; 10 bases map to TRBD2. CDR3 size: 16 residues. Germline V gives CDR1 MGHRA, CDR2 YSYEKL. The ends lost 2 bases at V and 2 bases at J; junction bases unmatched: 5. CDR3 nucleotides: TGCGCCAGCAGCCAACTAGGACTAGCGGAACAAGAGACCCAGTACTTC. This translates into CASSQLGLAEQETQYF.

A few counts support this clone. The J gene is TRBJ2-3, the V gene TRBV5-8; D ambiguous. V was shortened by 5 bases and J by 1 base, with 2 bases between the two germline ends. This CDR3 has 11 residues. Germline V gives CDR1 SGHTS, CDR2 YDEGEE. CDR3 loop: CASRGTDTQYF. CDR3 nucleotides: TGTGCCAGCAGAGGCACAGATACGCAGTATTTT. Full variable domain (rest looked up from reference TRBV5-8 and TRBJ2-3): EAGVTQSPTHLIKTRGQQATLRCSPISGHTSVYWYQQALGLGLQFLLWYDEGEERNRGNFPPRFSGRQFPNYSSELNVNALELEDSALYLCASRGTDTQYFGPGTRLTVL.

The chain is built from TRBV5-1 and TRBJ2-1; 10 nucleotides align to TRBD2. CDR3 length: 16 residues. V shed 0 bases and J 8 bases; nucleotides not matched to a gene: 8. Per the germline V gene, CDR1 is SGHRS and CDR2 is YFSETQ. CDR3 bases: TGCGCCAGCAGCTTGGCTACAACTAGCGGGAATCATGAGCAGTTCTTC. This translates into CASSLATTSGNHEQFF.

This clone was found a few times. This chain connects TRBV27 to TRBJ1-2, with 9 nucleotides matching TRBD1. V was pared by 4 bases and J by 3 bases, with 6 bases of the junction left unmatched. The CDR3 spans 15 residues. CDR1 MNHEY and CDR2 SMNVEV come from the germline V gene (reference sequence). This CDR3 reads CASSSTGGGDYGYTF. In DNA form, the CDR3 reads TGTGCCAGCAGTTCCACAGGGGGCGGTGACTATGGCTACACCTTC.

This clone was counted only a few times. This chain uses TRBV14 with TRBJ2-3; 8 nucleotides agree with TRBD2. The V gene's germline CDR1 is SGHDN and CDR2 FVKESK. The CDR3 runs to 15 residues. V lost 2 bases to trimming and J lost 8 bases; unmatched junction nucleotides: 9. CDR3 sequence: CASSQLAGTPGTQYF. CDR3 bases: TGTGCCAGCAGCCAATTAGCGGGGACCCCTGGTACGCAGTATTTT.

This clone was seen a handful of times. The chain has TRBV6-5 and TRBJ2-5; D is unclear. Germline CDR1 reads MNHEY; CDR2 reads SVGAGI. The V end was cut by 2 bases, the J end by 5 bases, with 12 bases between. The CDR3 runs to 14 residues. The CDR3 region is CASSYGRDKETQYF. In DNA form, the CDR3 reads TGTGCCAGCAGTTACGGTAGGGATAAGGAGACCCAGTACTTC.

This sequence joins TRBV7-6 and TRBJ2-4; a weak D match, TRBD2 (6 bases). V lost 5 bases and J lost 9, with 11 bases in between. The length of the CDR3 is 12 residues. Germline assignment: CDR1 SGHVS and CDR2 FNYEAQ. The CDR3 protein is CASSPQGGIQYF. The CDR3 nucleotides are TGTGCCAGCAGCCCCCAGGGAGGCATTCAGTACTTC.

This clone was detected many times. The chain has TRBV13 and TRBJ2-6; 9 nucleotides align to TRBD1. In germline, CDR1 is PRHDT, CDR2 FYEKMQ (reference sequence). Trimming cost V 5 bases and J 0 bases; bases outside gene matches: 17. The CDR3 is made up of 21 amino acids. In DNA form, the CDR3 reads TGTGCCAGCAGCCCGCGATCCTCCGGGACAGGGAGTCACTCTGGGGCCAACGTCCTGACTTTC. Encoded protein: CASSPRSSGTGSHSGANVLTF.

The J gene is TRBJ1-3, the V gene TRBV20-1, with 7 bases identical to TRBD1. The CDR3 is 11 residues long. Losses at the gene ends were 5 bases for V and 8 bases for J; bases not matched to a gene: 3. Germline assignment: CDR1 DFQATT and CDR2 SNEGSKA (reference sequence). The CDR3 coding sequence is TGCAGTGCTCCAGGGGGGGACACCATATATTTT. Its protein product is CSAPGGDTIYF.

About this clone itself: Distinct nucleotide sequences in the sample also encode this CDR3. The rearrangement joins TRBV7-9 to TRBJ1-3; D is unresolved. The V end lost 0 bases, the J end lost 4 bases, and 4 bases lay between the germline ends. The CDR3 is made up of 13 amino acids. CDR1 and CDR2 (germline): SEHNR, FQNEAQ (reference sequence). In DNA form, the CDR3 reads TGTGCCAGCAGCTTAGCGGGAGGAAACACCATATATTTT. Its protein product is CASSLAGGNTIYF.